This is a list of T cell receptor beta chains from one sample in a study of OX40 agonist ivuxolimab in advanced cancers. TCRdb's table, derived via immunoSEQ multiplex PCR, lists solely in-frame clones and lacks some. The table has approximately 92,000 clones, 90% to 96% seen once. Sample: CD4+ or CD8+ T cells sorted from blood, taken in a trial of the OX40 agonist ivuxolimab. These receptor sequences come from an adult with an advanced solid tumor such as melanoma, head and neck, liver or kidney cancer. The conserved cysteine and the conserved F or W are not part of the CDR3 here. The size of a clone is reported for some rows only, either as once, few or many, or as a class for expanded clones.

NA | TRBV7-3 | ASSSGQGPSVEQF
NA | TRBV6-1 | ASSDSRGGDNTEAF
NA | TRBV6-4 | ASTAEGTRRKYEQY
NA | TRBV6-1 | ASSDRGARNEQF
NA | TRBV27 | ASSPTGTLSNQPQH
few | TRBV12-5 | ASGLPGYGYT
NA | TRBV4-2 | ASSQVRGDPGEETQY
NA | TRBV6-4 | ASSDSGATGELF
NA | TRBV6-5 | ATQTDSSYEQY
NA | TRBV7-7 | ASSLGLAGGPGELF
NA | TRBV28 | ASSFRLGNEQF
once | TRBV19 | ASSMGSELYEQY
NA | TRBV5-6 | ASSLQNTEAF
NA | TRBV5-4 | ASSLGLAGPHSYNEQF
NA | TRBV10-3 | ASSYLNDEQY
NA | TRBV6-5 | ASRDTRGTEAF
once | TRBV19 | ASSTGGNTEAF
NA | TRBV7-6 | ASSLRREAGELF
NA | TRBV4-2 | ASGLAGPYEQY
once | TRBV4-1 | ASSLGGQGSYEQY
NA | TRBV5-6 | ASSLYMEPRGEKLF
NA | TRBV7-8 | ASSLSGLGGDNEQF
NA | TRBV15 | ATSRGDLGDSLIVAGELF
NA | TRBV5-1 | ASSLIAGSGDEQF
NA | TRBV11-2 | ASSLAPGLTSDQLWEQY
NA | TRBV28 | ASVQDSNSNQPQH
NA | TRBV5-6 | ASSLLGGLAGAYEQY
NA | TRBV19 | ASNSPVWGNGYT
NA | TRBV9 | ASSDRDSFYEQY
once | TRBV27 | ATRWTSGTGELF
NA | TRBV28 | ASTPVGGLGETQY
NA | TRBV13 | ASSTGTGQETQY
once | TRBV7-8 | ASSPPAVGDFGHEQY
NA | TRBV5-1 | ASSLGQQETQY
NA | TRBV19 | ASSGRARDQPQH
NA | TRBV6-5 | ATADGVTYGYT
NA | TRBV18 | ASSQPLAGLNTGELF
NA | TRBV29-1 | SAMTENTEAF
NA | TRBV2 | ASRQGPLMGNQPQH
NA | TRBV10-3 | AIRDSLGNQPQH
NA | TRBV19 | ASSTTASGSYEQY
NA | TRBV19 | ASSIYTGSSYNEQF